What follows is one T cell receptor (beta chain) and its context. Its binding antigen is unknown. No much larger clone exists at a distance of one base, and base qualities are not known. The data stem from a study of cytomegalovirus exposure and HLA in healthy donors (dated by TCRdb to 2016 to 2017). For the study in its entirety: An earlier analysis of fewer than 750 of the donors reported 250 to 350 Gb of sequence data and 117 million unique TCR beta sequences obtained from about 170 million T cells. To study patterns of TCR occurrence, a later analysis re-analyzed previously published TCR beta repertoires from around 700 donors and added high-resolution HLA genotyping. The genetic ancestry cluster associated with self-reported Caucasian donors included 80% to 90% of the approximately 430 genotyped donors. Four to six DR-DQ haplotypes were handled as single units for association and clustering because linkage in the cohort was strong. To predict cytomegalovirus infection status, the study combined high-throughput TCR immunosequencing, statistical association of individual TCRs with disease status, and machine learning. To decide whether each TCR beta V gene segment behaved as functional or pseudogenic, an earlier analysis of some 580 of the donors relied on high-throughput TCR beta sequencing. Every repertoire in the discovery cohort had been generated on one and the same sequencing platform. Donor age, sex, ethnicity and CMV serostatus were collected together with the repertoire data. Both class I and class II loci were covered by HLA typing, at four-digit resolution. On average, roughly 240,000 unique TCR beta nucleotide sequences were sequenced per donor among 398 genotyped donors of the cohort, with roughly 18% of those sequences being non-productive. Genome-wide SNP genotypes for about three fifths of the roughly 670 donors were used in a later genetic analysis, which treated that subset as a discovery cohort. Roughly 300 gigabases of sequencing data and tens of millions of unique TCR sequences were included in an early release covering several hundred HLA-typed donors. The study profiled the T cell repertoires of 500 to 800 subjects by immunosequencing and related them to cytomegalovirus serostatus. Rather than using new phenotypic data, the later analysis identified candidate immune exposures from TCR beta sequences and from how often those sequences occurred across donors. The aim of the study was to test whether cataloging public T cell receptors could identify signatures of past pathogen exposure. Typing coverage varied by locus: about 629-630 donors for A, B, C, DRB1 and DQB1; approximately 560 for DQA1; more than 600 for DPA1; more than 450 for DPB1. A separate validation cohort of approximately 130 different subjects was used in addition to the roughly 620-subject first cohort. Results and caveats for the whole study, not just this receptor: According to a later analysis, parvovirus B19, influenza, CMV and Epstein-Barr virus appeared linked to several top co-occurrence clusters. Because some donors lacked HLA typing at each locus, the association tests relied only on the typed subset. In a later analysis, over 15,000 TCR beta sequences were associated with specific HLA alleles at a false discovery rate of 0.05. When HLA alleles, especially DR and DQ, strongly co-occurred, attributing TCR associations to individual alleles was difficult. An earlier analysis of some 590 of the donors showed that most TCR beta V segments appeared in productive rearrangements either about 87% or about 30% of the time, which broadly matched IMGT annotations. Compared with equally common non-associated chains, HLA-associated TCR beta chains in a later analysis were more clonally expanded and had lower generation probabilities. This cohort had only TCR beta chains sequenced, and the lack of alpha or paired-chain data limited which features could be detected. Roughly 17 rarely observed V segments, including chromosome 9 orphons, were excluded from the earlier analysis of some 590 of the donors because counts were too low. CMV serostatus was the only immune exposure information available for the cohort. Most TCR sequences were seen in very few donors, while some public TCRs were found in many individuals. Sequencing depth was assumed to be roughly uniform across donors in the presence/absence analyses, though that assumption may not hold. A further reported finding was that TCR beta sequences accurately predicted the HLA-A and HLA-B alleles for most subjects in the first cohort. In a later analysis, TCR association rates were found to vary across HLA loci, with the most associated TCRs seen for DRB1 alleles and the fewest for HLA-C alleles. A later analysis found that most CMV-associated TCR beta chains appeared HLA-restricted, with HLA associations seemingly driven largely by CMV exposure. Linkage disequilibrium might explain the correlated functional status among segregating V segments, but an unknown experimental factor could not be ruled out. A later genetic analysis associated a missense DCLRE1C variant with V-gene and J-gene trimming of TCR beta chains, and an independent cohort replicated the association. According to a later genetic analysis, donors in an Asian-associated ancestry cluster had fewer N-insertions in productive TCRs than the roughly 670-donor mean. The 87-base-pair reads could not distinguish some IMGT-functional V segments, including TRBV6-2 and TRBV6-3, so those segments were excluded. A cluster of highly shared sequence variants was judged likely to represent a technical artifact of the sequencing pipeline. It was suggested by the authors that the approach could potentially be generalized to other disease states and immunological phenotypes. In the study, around 160 TCR beta chains were listed as associated with cytomegalovirus. A few of the identified cytomegalovirus-associated TCR beta chains were confirmed in vitro to be specific for cytomegalovirus antigens. The classifier was reported to diagnose cytomegalovirus status with high specificity and sensitivity in both the original and validation cohorts.

Libraries were built with the immunoSEQ multiplex PCR assay. For the multiplex PCR, a mixture combining 60 forward primers for TCR Vbeta segments and 13 reverse primers for TCR Jbeta segments was used. The CDR3 region of rearranged TCR beta genes was amplified from genomic DNA by a multiplex PCR assay. The Illumina HiSeq System was used to sequence the amplified TCR beta libraries as 87-base-pair reads. On the study's bioinformatics: In a later analysis, some 80 million unique TCR beta chains were counted across the approximately 640 repertoires, and roughly 10 million of these chains were shared by at least two donors. Raw reads were error-corrected and collapsed into unique sequences by a nearest-neighbor algorithm in which closely related sequences were merged to remove PCR and sequencing errors. Alignment of CDR3 sequences to IMGT reference sequences was used to assign V, D and J gene segments. For a sequence to be retained, at least a six-nucleotide match to both a V gene segment and a J gene segment was required. A rearrangement counted as productive if the CDR3 had no stop codons and remained in frame with V and J, and every other rearrangement counted as non-productive. CDR3 was defined by IMGT convention, running from the second conserved V-encoded cysteine to the conserved J-encoded phenylalanine. The earlier analysis of 500 to 600 of the donors excluded sequences that lacked an unambiguous match to a single V gene segment. An earlier analysis of several hundred of the donors called V segments functional above 56.7% productive rearrangements and segregating when the between-donor standard deviation exceeded 5%. A statistical classification framework was developed to diagnose cytomegalovirus status using the catalog of TCR beta chain sequences. In a later analysis, V and J genes were assigned by comparing TCR nucleotide sequences against IMGT/GENE-DB human TR gene sequences. The TCRdist pipeline was used in a later analysis to assign CDR3 sequences and most-parsimonious VDJ recombination scenarios. A later analysis defined each TCR beta chain by its CDR3 amino acid sequence plus V-gene family, and excluded reads lacking a unique V-gene family. In a later analysis, fewer than 650 highly shared, low-generation-probability nucleotide sequences were removed to address suspected cross-contamination and a sequencing artifact. In a later analysis, a clonal expansion index was calculated for each public chain from normalized within-repertoire ranks of inferred template counts. A later analysis computed generation probabilities with a VDJ recombination model fitted to out-of-frame rearrangements, and checked the results against IGoR. Hypergeometric tests were used in a later analysis to score TCR-TCR, TCR-HLA and TCR-CMV co-occurrence, with a repertoire-size bias correction applied to the TCR pairs. To estimate false discovery rates, a later analysis permuted the HLA or CMV assignments 20 times. In a later analysis, co-occurring TCRs were grouped using DBSCAN, with TCRdist sequence similarity added in when clustering inside HLA-allele-positive subsets. Co-occurrence clustering excluded repertoires with fewer than 30,000 or more than 120,000 public chains, plus five with anomalous nucleotide sharing. The table comes from immuneACCESS by way of TCRdb, which keeps in-frame sequences with V and J called. Part of the clones is missing from these tables; in studies checked, under half for an unresolved V gene and the rest for unknown reasons. V and J calls and clone size are given by that table; D and trimming were obtained from the DNA. This sample gives 100,000 to 150,000 clones in total; 81% of them show up just once. The ten largest clonotypes hold 1.8% of the sample.

The cohort comprised 666 healthy bone marrow donors. At the time of sampling, every cohort member was nominally healthy, though immune exposures that went unrecorded were likely present. The donor was CMV seronegative and belonged to the group of 350 to 400 seronegative cohort members. A peripheral blood sample was provided by each donor, and peripheral blood mononuclear cells were used for TCR beta sequencing. Genomic DNA extraction from the blood cell samples was performed with the Qiagen DNeasy Blood Extraction Kit. Including cysteine and phenylalanine, the CDR3 has 16 amino acids. Only the CDR3 region is kept as DNA, spanning 48 bases read in frame from base 1. CDR1 LGHNT and CDR2 FRNRAP were looked up in the germline V gene. V is trimmed back by 5 bases and J by 6 bases, and the junction contains 14 bases that no gene match accounts for.

This TCR derives from a man younger than 30 in good health and CMV-seronegative. The sample taken for sequencing was PBMCs. Here the chain combines TRBV12-5 and TRBJ1-2; TRBD1 fits 8 bases in the junction. The DNA sequence is as follows: TGTGCTAGTGGTCTCGGACAGGGACGGCAATCGGATGGCTACACCTTC. Its protein is CASGLGQGRQSDGYTF.